These 4 T cell receptor beta chains were sequenced from one sample in a study of blood T cell repertoires in COVID-19. Libraries were prepared by immunoSEQ multiplex PCR; TCRdb keeps only in-frame clonotypes and omits some of them. The data contain about 310,000 clones, about 90% of them singletons. What was sequenced was peripheral blood. All receptors derive from a woman in her 30s with COVID-19, enrolled during active disease.

The gene calls are TRBV6-5 and TRBJ1-1, with D perhaps TRBD1 (6 bases). The CDR3 is 13 residues long. The ends were cut back, 8 bases at V and 1 base at J, with 11 bases in the middle. The germline gives CDR1 MNHEY, CDR2 SVGAGI. The CDR3 DNA is TGTGCCAGCGACAGGACACCGAACACTGAAGCTTTCTTT. It translates to CASDRTPNTEAFF.

At least ten counts were recorded for this clone. The chain links TRBV5-1 to TRBJ2-7; D remains unclear. This CDR3 is built from 16 residues. CDR1 is SGHRS and CDR2 is YFSETQ in the germline V gene. V dropped 0 bases and J dropped 2 bases, with 15 bases sitting between them. The CDR3 DNA is TGCGCCAGCAGCTTGGGACTTTCCTCCCTCGCCTACGAGCAGTACTTC. As protein: CASSLGLSSLAYEQYF. The complete variable domain, with remaining parts taken from reference TRBV5-1 and TRBJ2-7, reads KAGVTQTPRYLIKTRGQQVTLSCSPISGHRSVSWYQQTPGQGLQFLFEYFSETQRNKGNFPGRFSGRQFSNSRSEMNVSTLELGDSALYLCASSLGLSSLAYEQYFGPGTRLTVT.

The J gene is TRBJ1-2, the V gene TRBV29-1; 11 bases are a match to TRBD1. J lost 4 bases, V lost 1 base, and 2 bases had no gene match. Germline lookup yields CDR1 SQVTM and CDR2 ANQGSEA. The CDR3 runs to 14 residues. CDR3 in DNA: TGCAGCGTTGAAGGGGGGACAGGGGGCTATGGCTACACCTTC. Protein sequence: CSVEGGTGGYGYTF.

CDR3 loop: CASSPLESTEAFF. CDR3 DNA: TGTGCCAGCAGCCCTCTAGAGAGCACTGAAGCTTTCTTT. The V and J genes are TRBV5-4 and TRBJ1-1; D gene ambiguous. Germline V gene lookup returns CDR1 SGHNT and CDR2 YYREEE (reference sequence). The CDR3 is 13 residues long. V was shortened by 4 bases and J by 4 bases, with 11 bases between the two germline ends. The variable domain in full, with the rest retrieved from reference TRBV5-4 and TRBJ1-1, is ETGVTQSPTHLIKTRGQQVTLRCSSQSGHNTVSWYQQALGQGPQFIFQYYREEENGRGNFPPRFSGLQFPNYSSELNVNALELDDSALYLCASSPLESTEAFFGQGTRLTVV.